These T cell receptor beta chains were read from a single sample in a study of OX40 agonist ivuxolimab in advanced cancers. Some clones are missing from TCRdb's copy, which holds only in-frame ones; the method was immunoSEQ multiplex PCR. The sample holds 50,000 to 75,000 clones, more than 90% seen once. This sample comprised CD4+ or CD8+ T cells sorted from blood, obtained in a trial of the OX40 agonist ivuxolimab. These receptors originate from an adult with an advanced solid tumor such as melanoma, head and neck, liver or kidney cancer. CDR3s include the opening cysteine and the closing phenylalanine or tryptophan. Fields, in order: D gene, V gene, clone size, J gene, CDR3 DNA, CDR3 protein. The D gene is left open where the match is weak. Where a row states a size, it is once, few, many or the class of an expanded clone; other rows omit it.

TRBD2	TRBV7-3	-	TRBJ2-7	TGTGCCAGCAGCTTCGCGGGGGGAGAGCAGTACTTC	CASSFAGGEQYF
-	TRBV6-1	-	TRBJ1-5	TGTGCCAGCTGCGAAGGCGTTCGTCAGCCCCAGCATTTT	CASCEGVRQPQHF
-	TRBV6-1	-	TRBJ2-2	TGTGCCAGCAGTGAACGACAGGCTATCACCGGGGAGCTGTTTTTT	CASSERQAITGELFF
-	TRBV6-1	-	TRBJ2-3	TGTGCCAGCAGTGAAGGGACAAGCACAGATACGCAGTATTTT	CASSEGTSTDTQYF
-	TRBV5-1	once	TRBJ1-6	TGCGCCAGCAGCCGGACCTTGGATTCACCCCTCCACTTT	CASSRTLDSPLHF
-	TRBV6-5	-	TRBJ1-6	TGTGCCAGCAGTTACTTTCAGGGAGCCTCACCCCTCCACTTT	CASSYFQGASPLHF
-	TRBV7-3	-	TRBJ2-5	TGTGCCAGCAGCTTATTCGGGCGGGAAGAGACCCAGTACTTC	CASSLFGREETQYF
-	TRBV4-3	-	TRBJ1-1	TGCGCCAGCAGCCAAGAATTGACACGTATTGAAGCTTTCTTT	CASSQELTRIEAFF
-	TRBV29-1	-	TRBJ2-7	TGCAGCGTAGTCATGACAGGCTCTTCTTCGCAGTACTTC	CSVVMTGSSSQYF
TRBD1	TRBV7-3	once	TRBJ1-2	TGTGCCAGCAGCGTAGGACAGGGGGAAGGCTACACCTTC	CASSVGQGEGYTF
-	TRBV6-5	-	TRBJ2-1	TGTGCCAGCAGGGGGTCGCCAAGCTCCTACAATGAGCAGTTCTTC	CASRGSPSSYNEQFF
TRBD1	TRBV6-1	-	TRBJ2-3	TGTGCCAGCCGTCGGGACAGGTGGACAGATACGCAGTATTTT	CASRRDRWTDTQYF
TRBD1	TRBV10-2	-	TRBJ2-7	TGCGCCAGCAGTGAGGTCGGACAGGGGTTACACGAGCAGTACTTC	CASSEVGQGLHEQYF
TRBD2	TRBV11-1	-	TRBJ2-3	TGTGCCAGCAGCCCTAGCGGGGGGCCGTACGATACGCAGTATTTT	CASSPSGGPYDTQYF
-	TRBV9	-	TRBJ2-2	TGTGCCAGCAGCGTAGTCGAGACCGGGGAGCTGTTTTTT	CASSVVETGELFF
-	TRBV5-1	-	TRBJ1-4	TGCGCCAGCAGCTTTAGTACAGTCAATGAAAAACTGTTTTTT	CASSFSTVNEKLFF
-	TRBV30	-	TRBJ2-3	TGTGCCTACGGGGCAGGGCCACTCAGCACAGATACGCAGTATTTT	CAYGAGPLSTDTQYF
-	TRBV30	-	TRBJ2-1	TGTGCCTGGAGTTTTGGGTCCAATGAGCAGTTCTTC	CAWSFGSNEQFF
TRBD2	TRBV13	-	TRBJ2-5	TGTGCCAGCAGCTTAGGACTAGCGGGGGGGGAGACCCAGTACTTC	CASSLGLAGGETQYF
TRBD1	TRBV6-1	once	TRBJ1-2	TGTGCCAGCAAACCCTTCGGACAGGGTAACTATGGCTACACCTTC	CASKPFGQGNYGYTF
-	TRBV19	-	TRBJ2-3	TGTGCCAGTAGGGTAGGGGATCATATCACAGCAGATACGCAGTATTTT	CASRVGDHITADTQYF
-	TRBV5-5	once	TRBJ2-5	TGTGCCAGCAGCTCAGGGGTTTTAGTAGAGACCCAGTACTTC	CASSSGVLVETQYF
-	TRBV5-1	-	TRBJ2-1	TGCGCCAGCAGCTTTGGCGGAAACAATGAGCAGTTCTTC	CASSFGGNNEQFF
TRBD1	TRBV27	-	TRBJ1-5	TGTGCCAGCAGTTTTATGGGACAGGGCAATCAGCCCCAGCATTTT	CASSFMGQGNQPQHF
TRBD1	TRBV19	-	TRBJ1-3	TGTGCCAGTAGTAACCCGGGACAGGGAGGAAACACCATATATTTT	CASSNPGQGGNTIYF
-	TRBV12-5	-	TRBJ2-7	TGTGCTAGTGGTTTGGCCCCTCGCAGGGTAAGCTCCTACGAGCAGTACTTC	CASGLAPRRVSSYEQYF
-	TRBV4-1	-	TRBJ2-7	TGCGCCAGCAGCCAACAGTCCACCGACAGCTCCTACGAGCAGTACTTC	CASSQQSTDSSYEQYF
-	TRBV19	-	TRBJ1-1	TGTGCCAGCCGGGGGTTTCACAAGGGGAACACTGAAGCTTTCTTT	CASRGFHKGNTEAFF
TRBD1	TRBV9	-	TRBJ1-4	TGTGCCAGCAGCGCTGGGGGTGGACAGGGGGGTGAAAAACTGTTTTTT	CASSAGGGQGGEKLFF
-	TRBV10-3	-	TRBJ2-7	TGTGCCATCAGCCCTGGAGGGAACTACGAGCAGTACTTC	CAISPGGNYEQYF
-	TRBV2	-	TRBJ1-5	TGTGCCAGCAGTGAAGCGGGGCAGGGCCATCAGCCCCAGCATTTT	CASSEAGQGHQPQHF
-	TRBV5-4	-	TRBJ1-2	TGTGCCAGCAGCTTGTGGGGCAACTATGGCTACACCTTC	CASSLWGNYGYTF
TRBD1	TRBV11-2	-	TRBJ1-2	TGTGCCAGCAGCCTTGGCCGGGACAGGGGAGTCTATGGCTACACCTTC	CASSLGRDRGVYGYTF
-	TRBV4-2	-	TRBJ1-2	TGTGCCAGCAGCCCGGGGGGCAGGGCTAACTATGGCTACACCTTC	CASSPGGRANYGYTF
-	TRBV7-6	-	TRBJ1-3	TGTGCCAGCAGCCCGGGTTCAAACACCATATATTTT	CASSPGSNTIYF
-	TRBV6-1	-	TRBJ2-3	TGTGCCAGCAGTTTCAACGCAGATACGCAGTATTTT	CASSFNADTQYF
TRBD1	TRBV11-1	-	TRBJ1-1	TGTGCCAGCAGACCTGACAGGGGAAACACTGAAGCTTTCTTT	CASRPDRGNTEAFF
-	TRBV11-2	-	TRBJ1-2	TGTGCCAGCAGCTTAAGACAGGAGCCGAACTATGGCTACACCTTC	CASSLRQEPNYGYTF
-	TRBV18	-	TRBJ1-2	TGTGCCAGCTCACAAGGGAATAACTATGGCTACACCTTC	CASSQGNNYGYTF
TRBD1	TRBV19	-	TRBJ2-7	TGTGCCAGTAGTATAGATCCAGACAGGGGCTACGAGCAGTACTTC	CASSIDPDRGYEQYF
TRBD2	TRBV6-1	-	TRBJ2-7	TGTGCCAGCAGTGAAGGTGGTCTAGCGGTGAGCTCCTACGAGCAGTACTTC	CASSEGGLAVSSYEQYF
-	TRBV19	-	TRBJ1-5	TGTGCCAGTAGTATAGATCGGGATCAGCCCCAGCATTTT	CASSIDRDQPQHF
-	TRBV5-1	-	TRBJ2-7	TGCGCCAGCAGCTTGGTTGACAGAGACGGGCGCTACGAGCAGTACTTC	CASSLVDRDGRYEQYF
TRBD1	TRBV2	-	TRBJ2-5	TGTGCCAGCAGTGTAGTCGACAGGGACCAGACCCAGTACTTC	CASSVVDRDQTQYF
-	TRBV19	once	TRBJ2-3	TGTGCCAGTAGTGAGATGCGGTTCACAGATACGCAGTATTTT	CASSEMRFTDTQYF
TRBD1	TRBV6-5	few	TRBJ1-1	TGTGCCAGCAGGCGAGGACAGGGGGCTTCCGAAGCTTTCTTT	CASRRGQGASEAFF
-	TRBV6-5	-	TRBJ1-3	TGTGCCAGCAGTCGGGGAACCTCTGGAAACACCATATATTTT	CASSRGTSGNTIYF
-	TRBV6-5	few	TRBJ1-2	TGTGCCAGCAGTTACTCGTCCCCGACAGGAGAAGGCTACACCTTC	CASSYSSPTGEGYTF
-	TRBV11-3	-	TRBJ2-7	TGTGCCAGCAGCCGGGGGCCGACAGCTTACGAGCAGTACTTC	CASSRGPTAYEQYF